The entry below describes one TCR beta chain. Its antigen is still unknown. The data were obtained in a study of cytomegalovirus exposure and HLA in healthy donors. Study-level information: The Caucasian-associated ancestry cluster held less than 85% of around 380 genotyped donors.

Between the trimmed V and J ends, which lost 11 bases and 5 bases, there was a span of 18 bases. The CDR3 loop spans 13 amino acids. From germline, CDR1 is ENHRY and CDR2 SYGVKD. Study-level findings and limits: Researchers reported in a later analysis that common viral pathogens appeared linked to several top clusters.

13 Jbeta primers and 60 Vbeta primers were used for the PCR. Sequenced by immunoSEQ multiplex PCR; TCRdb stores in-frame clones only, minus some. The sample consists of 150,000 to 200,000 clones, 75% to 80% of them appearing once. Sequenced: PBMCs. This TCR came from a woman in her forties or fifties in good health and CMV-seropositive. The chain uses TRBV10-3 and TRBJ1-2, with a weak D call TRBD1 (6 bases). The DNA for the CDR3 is TGTGCCGGAGGGGGGGAGTTCGGGTATGGCTACACCTTC. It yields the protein CAGGGEFGYGYTF.